This TCR beta chain was sequenced during a study of T-cell memory formation after mild COVID-19. Overall study: There were largely donor-specific TCR clusters. Study findings and constraints: CD4/CD8 balance characterized clones contracting day 15 to 85, and CD4+ skew characterized later expanders. Mainly CM and EM harbored the contracting CD4+ clones; mainly EMRA harbored the CD8+ ones.

Germline CDR1 reads SGHDT; CDR2 reads YYEEEE. Trimming stripped 7 bases from V and 1 base from J, with 14 bases between. The CDR3 runs 14 residues. From 5'RACE with constant-segment primers came TCR alpha and TCR beta cDNA libraries that carried sample barcodes and UMIs. TCRdb analysed the 5' RACE reads with MiXCR anew, one entry per CDR3 protein. The repertoire consists of 150,000 to 200,000 distinct CDR3 sequences, with over 10% occurring once and the leading ten covering approximately 3.4%. To note about this clonotype: The antigen remains undetermined.

This receptor was obtained from a man between 18 and 29 years old who had mild COVID-19 (a few samples of this study predate the infection). Cell type and time point are not known. The source material was PBMCs or a T cell subset sorted from them (not recorded which). The chain has TRBV5-6 and TRBJ1-2, with a tentative D call TRBD1 (6 bases). CDR3 sequence reads: CASVWGAFNYGYTF. The CDR3 DNA reads as TGTGCCAGCGTCTGGGGGGCGTTTAACTATGGCTACACCTTC.